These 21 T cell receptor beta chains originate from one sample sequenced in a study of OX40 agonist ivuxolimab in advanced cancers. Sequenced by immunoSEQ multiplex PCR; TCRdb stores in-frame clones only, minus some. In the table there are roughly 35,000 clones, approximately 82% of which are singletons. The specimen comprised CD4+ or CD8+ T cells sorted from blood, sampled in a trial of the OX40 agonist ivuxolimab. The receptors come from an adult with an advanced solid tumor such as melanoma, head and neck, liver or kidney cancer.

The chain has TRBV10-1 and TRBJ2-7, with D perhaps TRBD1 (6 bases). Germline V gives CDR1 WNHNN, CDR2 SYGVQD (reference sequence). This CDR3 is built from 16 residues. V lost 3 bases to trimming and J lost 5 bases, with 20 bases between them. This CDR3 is CASSDLPANRAHEQYF. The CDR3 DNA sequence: TGCGCCAGCAGTGATCTCCCAGCAAACAGGGCTCACGAGCAGTACTTC.

Here the CDR3 reads CASSSRPGSLDEAFF. In DNA form, the CDR3 reads TGTGCCAGCAGCTCTCGGCCCGGGAGTTTAGATGAAGCTTTCTTT. The chain joins TRBV7-2 to TRBJ1-1; D remains ambiguous. V gave up 4 bases and J gave up 7 bases, with 19 bases separating them. The CDR3 length is 15 residues. Germline loops: CDR1 SGHTA, CDR2 FQGNSA.

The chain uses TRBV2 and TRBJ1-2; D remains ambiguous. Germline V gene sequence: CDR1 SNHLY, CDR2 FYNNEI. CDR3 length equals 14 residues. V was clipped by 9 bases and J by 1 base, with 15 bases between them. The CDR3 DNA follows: TGTGCCAGAGCTTCGCAGAGAATTAACTATGGCTACACCTTC. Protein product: CARASQRINYGYTF.

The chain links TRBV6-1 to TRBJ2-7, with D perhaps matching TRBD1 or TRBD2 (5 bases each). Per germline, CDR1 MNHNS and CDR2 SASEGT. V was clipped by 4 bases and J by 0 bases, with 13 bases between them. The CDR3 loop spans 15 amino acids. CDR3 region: CASSGGRAGSYEQYF. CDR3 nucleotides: TGTGCCAGCAGTGGGGGCAGGGCGGGCTCCTACGAGCAGTACTTC.

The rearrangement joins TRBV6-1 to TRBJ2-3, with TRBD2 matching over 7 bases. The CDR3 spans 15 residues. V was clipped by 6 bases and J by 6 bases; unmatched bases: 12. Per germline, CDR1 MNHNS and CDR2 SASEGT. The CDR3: CASSPRWGGLDTQYF. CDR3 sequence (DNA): TGTGCCAGCAGCCCGAGATGGGGGGGTCTGGATACGCAGTATTTT.

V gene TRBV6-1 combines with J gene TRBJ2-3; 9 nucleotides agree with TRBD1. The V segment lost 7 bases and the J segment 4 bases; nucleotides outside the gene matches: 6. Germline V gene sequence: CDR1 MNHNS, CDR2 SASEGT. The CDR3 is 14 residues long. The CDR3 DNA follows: TGTGCCAGCAAATTGGACAGGGGTTCAGATACGCAGTATTTT. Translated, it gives CASKLDRGSDTQYF.

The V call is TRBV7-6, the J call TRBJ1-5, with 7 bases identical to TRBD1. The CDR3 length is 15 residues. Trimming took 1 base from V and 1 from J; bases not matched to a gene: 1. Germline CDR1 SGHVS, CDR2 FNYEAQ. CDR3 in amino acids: CASSLEQGSNQPQHF. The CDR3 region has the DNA TGTGCCAGCAGCTTAGAACAGGGGAGCAATCAGCCCCAGCATTTT.

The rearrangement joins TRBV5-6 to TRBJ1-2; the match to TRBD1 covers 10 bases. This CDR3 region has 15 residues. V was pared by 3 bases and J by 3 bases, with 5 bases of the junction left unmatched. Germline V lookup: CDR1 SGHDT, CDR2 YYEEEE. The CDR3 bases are TGTGCCAGCAGCTGGGACAGGGGTGGCGACTATGGCTACACCTTC. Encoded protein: CASSWDRGGDYGYTF.

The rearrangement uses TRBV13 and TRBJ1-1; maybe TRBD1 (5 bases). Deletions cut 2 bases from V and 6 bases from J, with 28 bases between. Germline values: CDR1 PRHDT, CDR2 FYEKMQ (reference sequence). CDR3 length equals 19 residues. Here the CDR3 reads CASSLLRFFRRGAGSEAFF. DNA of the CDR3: TGTGCCAGCAGCTTACTCCGCTTTTTCCGTCGGGGCGCTGGGTCTGAAGCTTTCTTT.

CDR3 coding DNA: TGTGCCTGGAGTCCTAGACGGCGAGACTATGGCTACACCTTC. The encoded protein is CAWSPRRRDYGYTF. The chain combines TRBV30 with TRBJ1-2; D is unclear. Per the germline V gene, CDR1 is GTSNPN and CDR2 is SVGIG (reference sequence). The CDR3 is made up of 14 amino acids. Trimming stripped 2 bases from V and 3 bases from J, with 13 bases between.

The CDR3 reads CASSLNREGRAFF. As DNA, the CDR3 is TGTGCCAGCAGCTTAAACAGGGAGGGGAGAGCTTTCTTT. The V and J genes are TRBV7-3 and TRBJ1-1, with D possibly matching TRBD1 (6 bases). This CDR3 contains 13 residues. Germline V gene data show CDR1 as SGHTA and CDR2 as FQGTGA. V was cut by 1 base and J by 10 bases, with 13 bases left in between.

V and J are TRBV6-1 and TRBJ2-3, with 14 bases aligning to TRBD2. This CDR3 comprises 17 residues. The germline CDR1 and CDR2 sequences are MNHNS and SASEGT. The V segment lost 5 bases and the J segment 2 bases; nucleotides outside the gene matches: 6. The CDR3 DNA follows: TGTGCCAGCAGTCAAGGGACTAGCGGGGGACACACAGATACGCAGTATTTT. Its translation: CASSQGTSGGHTDTQYF.

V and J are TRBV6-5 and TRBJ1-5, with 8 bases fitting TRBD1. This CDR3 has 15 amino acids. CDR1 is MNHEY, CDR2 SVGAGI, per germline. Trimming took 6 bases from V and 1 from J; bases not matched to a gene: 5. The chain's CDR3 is CASSKDRASNQPQHF. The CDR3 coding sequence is TGTGCCAGCAGCAAGGACAGGGCGAGCAATCAGCCCCAGCATTTT.

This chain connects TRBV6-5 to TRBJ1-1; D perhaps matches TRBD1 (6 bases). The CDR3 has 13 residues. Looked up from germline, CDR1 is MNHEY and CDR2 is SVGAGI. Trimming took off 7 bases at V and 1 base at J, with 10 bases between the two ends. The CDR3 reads CASTRTENTEAFF. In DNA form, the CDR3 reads TGTGCCAGCACCAGGACAGAGAACACTGAAGCTTTCTTT.

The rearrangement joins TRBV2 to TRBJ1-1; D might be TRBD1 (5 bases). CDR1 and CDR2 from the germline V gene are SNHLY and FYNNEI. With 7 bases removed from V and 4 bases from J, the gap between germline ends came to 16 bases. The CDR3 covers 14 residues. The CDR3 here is CASTQSGASTEAFF. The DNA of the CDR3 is TGTGCCAGCACCCAAAGTGGGGCGAGCACTGAAGCTTTCTTT.

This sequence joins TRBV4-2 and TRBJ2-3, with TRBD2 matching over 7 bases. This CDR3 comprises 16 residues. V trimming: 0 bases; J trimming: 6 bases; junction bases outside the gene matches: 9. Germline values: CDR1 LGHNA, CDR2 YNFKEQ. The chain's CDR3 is CASSQDRAGGTDTQYF. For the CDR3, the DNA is TGTGCCAGCAGCCAAGATCGGGCCGGGGGGACGGATACGCAGTATTTT.

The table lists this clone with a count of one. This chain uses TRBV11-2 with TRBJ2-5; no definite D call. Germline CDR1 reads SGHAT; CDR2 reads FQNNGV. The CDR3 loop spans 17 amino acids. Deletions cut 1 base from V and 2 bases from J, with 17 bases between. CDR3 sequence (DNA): TGTGCCAGCAGCTTAGGTGTGGCAAACCAAAATCAAGAGACCCAGTACTTC. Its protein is CASSLGVANQNQETQYF.

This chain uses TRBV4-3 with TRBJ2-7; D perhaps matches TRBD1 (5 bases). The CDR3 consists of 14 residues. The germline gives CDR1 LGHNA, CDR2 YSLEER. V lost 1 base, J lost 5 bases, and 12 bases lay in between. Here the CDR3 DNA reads TGCGCCAGCAGCCAAGGAGCAGGGATCCACGAGCAGTACTTC. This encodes CASSQGAGIHEQYF.

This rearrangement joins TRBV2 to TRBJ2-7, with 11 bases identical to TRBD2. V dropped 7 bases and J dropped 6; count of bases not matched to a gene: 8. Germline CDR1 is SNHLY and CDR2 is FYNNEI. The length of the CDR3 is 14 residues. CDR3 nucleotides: TGTGCCAGCATTGCACTAGCGGGGGTAGGCGAGCAGTACTTC. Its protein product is CASIALAGVGEQYF.

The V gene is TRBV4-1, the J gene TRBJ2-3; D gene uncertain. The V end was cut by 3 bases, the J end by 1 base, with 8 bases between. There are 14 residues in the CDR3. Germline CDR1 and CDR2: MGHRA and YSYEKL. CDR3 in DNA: TGCGCCAGCAGCCAGAATAGGGGCACAGATACGCAGTATTTT. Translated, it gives CASSQNRGTDTQYF.

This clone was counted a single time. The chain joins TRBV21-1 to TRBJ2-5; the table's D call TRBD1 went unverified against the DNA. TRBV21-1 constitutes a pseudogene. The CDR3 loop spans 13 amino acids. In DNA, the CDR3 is TGTGCCAGCAGCAAAGCAGGGGAAGAGACCCAGTACTTC. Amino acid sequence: CASSKAGEETQYF.